Shown below are 18 T cell receptor beta chains from a single sample sequenced in a study of T-cell memory formation after mild COVID-19. TCRdb independently ran MiXCR on the 5' RACE reads; one entry per CDR3 protein. This sample has under 300,000 distinct CDR3 sequences; about 17% occur once, and the top ten carry approximately 3.5%. Sequenced input: PBMCs or a T cell subset sorted from them (not recorded which). Receptors originate from a man between 18 and 29 years old who had mild COVID-19 (a few samples of this study predate the infection). Cell type and time point are not known.

There are many counts of this clonotype. V and J are TRBV7-2 and TRBJ1-3; D gene ambiguous. V was clipped by 5 bases and J by 0 bases, with 11 bases between them. The CDR3 loop spans 15 amino acids. Per germline, CDR1 SGHTA and CDR2 FQGNSA. CDR3 region: CASSPGPFSGNTIYF. The CDR3 DNA follows: TGTGCCAGCAGCCCCGGCCCCTTCTCTGGAAACACCATATATTTT.

The chain combines TRBV13 with TRBJ1-2, with D hard to call. Looked up from germline, CDR1 is PRHDT and CDR2 is FYEKMQ (reference sequence). V dropped 0 bases and J dropped 13 bases, with 18 bases sitting between them. The CDR3 is 14 residues long. The CDR3 is CASSLGPLGAACTF. As DNA, the CDR3 is TGTGCCAGCAGCTTAGGCCCCCTCGGTGCGGCCTGCACCTTC.

This clonotype was seen a few times. This chain links TRBV12-3 or TRBV12-4 with TRBJ2-2, with D tentatively TRBD1 or TRBD2 (5 bases each). The CDR3 runs 14 residues. The ends were cut back, 3 bases at V and 4 bases at J, with 9 bases in the middle. The CDR3 DNA reads TGTGCCAGCAGTTTTGGGGGAAGCACCGGGGAGCTGTTTTTT. It translates to CASSFGGSTGELFF.

Here the CDR3 reads CSARDPNNANYGYTF. CDR3 bases: TGCAGTGCTAGAGATCCTAACAACGCTAACTATGGCTACACCTTC. The chain links TRBV20-1 to TRBJ1-2; no reliable D call. This CDR3 is 15 amino acids long. Germline values: CDR1 DFQATT, CDR2 SNEGSKA (reference sequence). V was pared by 0 bases and J by 0 bases, with 11 bases between.

This clonotype was detected only a few times. This sequence joins TRBV29-1 and TRBJ2-5; 13 bases match TRBD2. In germline, CDR1 is SQVTM, CDR2 ANQGSEA. V was pared by 6 bases and J by 3 bases, with 7 bases of the junction left unmatched. The CDR3 has 15 residues. Written as DNA, the CDR3 is TGCAGCGTCAGGGGGACTAGCGGGGACGAAGAGACCCAGTACTTC. It is translated as CSVRGTSGDEETQYF.

The gene calls are TRBV18 and TRBJ2-1; D remains ambiguous. The CDR3 runs 14 residues. Trimming cost V 2 bases and J 6 bases, with 11 bases left between them. In germline, CDR1 is KGHSH, CDR2 LQKENI. The CDR3 here is CASSPVVNSNEQFF. Here the CDR3 DNA reads TGTGCCAGCTCACCAGTCGTCAACAGCAATGAGCAGTTCTTC.

This clonotype came up a few times. This chain uses TRBV6-2 or TRBV6-3 with TRBJ1-1, with 8 nucleotides matching TRBD1. Germline lookup yields CDR1 MNHEY and CDR2 SVGEGT. V shed 6 bases and J 4 bases; nucleotides not matched to a gene: 16. The CDR3 covers 17 residues. The CDR3 sequence: CASSTPRTGRVSTEAFF. CDR3 nucleotide sequence: TGTGCCAGCAGCACCCCTAGGACAGGGCGGGTGAGCACTGAAGCTTTCTTT.

This chain joins TRBV6-2 or TRBV6-3 and TRBJ2-1; D ambiguous. V dropped 2 bases and J dropped 3 bases, with 2 bases sitting between them. CDR3 length: 12 residues. Germline V lookup: CDR1 MNHEY, CDR2 SVGEGT. The chain's CDR3 is CASSYVYNEQFF. The CDR3 bases are TGTGCCAGCAGTTACGTCTACAATGAGCAGTTCTTC.

This clonotype occurred many times. The J gene is TRBJ2-7, the V gene TRBV29-1, with D unresolved. With 6 bases removed from V and 3 bases from J, the gap between germline ends came to 9 bases. Germline loops: CDR1 SQVTM, CDR2 ANQGSEA. The length of the CDR3 is 11 residues. The CDR3 here is CSVVWDYEQYF. CDR3 in DNA: TGCAGCGTCGTTTGGGACTACGAGCAGTACTTC.

This clonotype was detected a few times. The chain employs TRBV12-3 or TRBV12-4 and TRBJ2-2, with 10 bases matching TRBD2. V lost 6 bases to trimming and J lost 2 bases; unmatched junction nucleotides: 21. The length of the CDR3 is 21 residues. The CDR3 spells CASRIERGGPGIRLNTGELFF. The CDR3 DNA follows: TGTGCCAGCAGGATCGAGCGGGGGGGCCCTGGAATTCGATTAAACACCGGGGAGCTGTTTTTT.

V gene TRBV27 combines with J gene TRBJ1-1, with D maybe TRBD1 (6 bases). This CDR3 spans 15 amino acids. In germline, CDR1 is MNHEY, CDR2 SMNVEV (reference sequence). V was pared by 6 bases and J by 3 bases, with 17 bases between. Here the CDR3 reads CASRLTHRADTEAFF. The DNA of the CDR3 is TGTGCCAGCAGACTTACTCACAGGGCGGACACTGAAGCTTTCTTT.

A single count supports this clonotype. One end of the junction varies from germline; a read error may be responsible. The V and J genes are TRBV5-1 and TRBJ1-6; 9 bases align to TRBD1. The CDR3 has 16 residues. Per germline, CDR1 SGHRS and CDR2 YFSETQ. The CDR3 coding sequence is TGCGCCAGCAGCTCGGGGACAGGGTCCAACTCCTACGAGCAGTACTTT. Its translation: CASSSGTGSNSYEQYF.

This clonotype has a handful of counts. The V gene is TRBV28, the J gene TRBJ2-3, with unresolved D. Germline CDR1 reads MDHEN; CDR2 reads SYDVKM. V was cut by 4 bases and J by 2 bases, with 13 bases left in between. CDR3 size: 15 residues. Written as DNA, the CDR3 is TGTGCCAGCAGTTCACACCGGGCCTACACAGATACGCAGTATTTT. Its translation is CASSSHRAYTDTQYF.

The V gene is TRBV4-3, the J gene TRBJ2-3, with D possibly matching TRBD2 (6 bases). The CDR3 has 15 residues. V lost 4 bases and J 4 bases, leaving 15 bases between the germline ends. The germline CDR1 and CDR2 sequences are LGHNA and YSLEER. This chain's CDR3 is CASSLRSRRADTQYF. The CDR3 DNA is TGCGCCAGCAGCCTACGCAGCCGGAGGGCAGATACGCAGTATTTT.

The J gene is TRBJ2-5, the V gene TRBV13; no definite D call. The CDR3 consists of 13 residues. Trimming left V 2 bases short and J 7 bases short, with 11 bases between. The germline V gene encodes CDR1 PRHDT and CDR2 FYEKMQ (reference sequence). The CDR3 sequence: CASSLRLGGTQYF. Written as DNA, the CDR3 is TGTGCCAGCAGCTTAAGATTAGGTGGGACCCAGTACTTC.

CDR3 coding DNA: TGTGCCAGCAGCTGGGCGAGTGAAGCTTTCTTT. It specifies CASSWASEAFF. J is TRBJ1-1 and V is TRBV11-1; no clear D. This CDR3 is 11 amino acids long. CDR1 and CDR2 (germline): SGHAT, FQDESV (reference sequence). V shed 4 bases and J shed 7 bases, with 7 bases lying between them.

The J gene is TRBJ2-3, the V gene TRBV5-1; D may be TRBD2 (5 bases). CDR1 and CDR2 (germline): SGHRS, YFSETQ. The V and J ends lost 0 bases and 2 bases respectively, with 13 bases between them. The CDR3 contains 16 residues. The CDR3: CASSLVGSSYTDTQYF. The CDR3, as DNA: TGCGCCAGCAGCTTGGTAGGGAGTTCGTACACAGATACGCAGTATTTT.

The rearrangement links TRBV4-1 to TRBJ2-6, with no clear D. Germline V CDR1 and CDR2: MGHRA, YSYEKL. V dropped 1 base and J dropped 0 bases, with 16 bases sitting between them. The CDR3 spans 19 residues. The CDR3 DNA reads as TGCGCCAGCAGCCAAGGAATTTTGGTCGCCTACTCTGGGGCCAACGTCCTGACTTTC. This sequence encodes CASSQGILVAYSGANVLTF.